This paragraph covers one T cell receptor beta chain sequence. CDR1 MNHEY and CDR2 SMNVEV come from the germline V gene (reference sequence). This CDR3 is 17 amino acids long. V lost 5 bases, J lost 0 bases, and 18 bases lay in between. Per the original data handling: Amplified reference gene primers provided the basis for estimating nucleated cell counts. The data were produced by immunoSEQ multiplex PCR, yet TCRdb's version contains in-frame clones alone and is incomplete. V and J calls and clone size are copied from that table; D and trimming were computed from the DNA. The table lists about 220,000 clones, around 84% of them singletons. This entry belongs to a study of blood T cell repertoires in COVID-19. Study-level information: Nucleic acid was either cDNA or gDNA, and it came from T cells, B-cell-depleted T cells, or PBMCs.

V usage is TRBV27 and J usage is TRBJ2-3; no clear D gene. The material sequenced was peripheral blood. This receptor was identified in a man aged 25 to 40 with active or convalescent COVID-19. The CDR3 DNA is TGTGCCAGCAGTCCCCCCCCGGGTACAATAAGCACAGATACGCAGTATTTT. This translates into CASSPPPGTISTDTQYF.